This T cell receptor (beta chain) was documented in a study of CD8 T cells in Susac syndrome. Study findings and constraints: It was acknowledged by the study that relatively few individuals were included in its TCR sequencing and HLA analysis.

This clonotype was recorded only once. Its antigen is currently unknown. V was clipped by 5 bases and J by 10 bases, with 9 bases between them. There are 11 residues in the CDR3. Reverse transcription of roughly 0.5 to 1 ug RNA used random hexamers. TCRdb reanalysed the immunoSEQ multiplex PCR reads using MiXCR and keeps one entry per CDR3 protein. This sample has 200,000 or so distinct CDR3 sequences, with about 95% found just once. Through negative isolation, CD4+ and CD8+ T cells were obtained, while TEMRA cells were enriched using FACS. Material for sequencing was CD4+ T cells from PBMCs. The chain couples TRBV12-3 or TRBV12-4 to TRBJ2-1, with D unclear. This clonotype was obtained from a human donor with multiple sclerosis. The CDR3 here is CASSVKHEQFF. In DNA, the CDR3 is TGTGCCAGCAGTGTAAAACACGAGCAGTTCTTC.